Below, 23 T cell receptor beta chains from the same sample are listed, as sequenced in a study of blood T cell repertoires in COVID-19. The method was immunoSEQ multiplex PCR; TCRdb's version includes in-frame clones alone and lacks a portion of them. The data hold some 300,000 clones, with around 87% observed a single time. Material: peripheral blood. The receptor source for this set is a middle-aged woman with COVID-19, enrolled during active disease.

The chain is built from TRBV5-1 and TRBJ2-7, with 13 bases matching TRBD2. The V gene's germline CDR1 is SGHRS and CDR2 YFSETQ. The junction had 4 bases not matched to a gene; V was cut back by 0 bases and J by 7 bases. The CDR3 consists of 15 residues. This CDR3 is CASSLEGLAGSEQYF. The CDR3 DNA follows: TGCGCCAGCAGCTTGGAGGGACTAGCGGGAAGTGAGCAGTACTTC.

This chain links TRBV28 with TRBJ1-4; D gene ambiguous. The germline V and J ends were trimmed by 6 bases and 6 bases, with 11 bases remaining between them. There are 13 residues in the CDR3. CDR1 is MDHEN, CDR2 SYDVKM, per germline. The CDR3, as DNA: TGTGCCAGCAGCTCAATATGGCATGAAAAACTGTTTTTT. Its protein product is CASSSIWHEKLFF.

The J gene is TRBJ1-4, the V gene TRBV7-9; 9 nucleotides agree with TRBD1. This CDR3 has 14 residues. Trimming took 5 bases from V and 5 from J; bases not matched to a gene: 3. Germline lookup yields CDR1 SEHNR and CDR2 FQNEAQ (reference sequence). The CDR3 loop is CASSPTGGNEKLFF. CDR3 nucleotides: TGTGCCAGCAGCCCGACAGGGGGGAATGAAAAACTGTTTTTT. The variable domain in full, completed from reference TRBV7-9 and TRBJ1-4, reads DTGVSQNPRHKITKRGQNVTFRCDPISEHNRLYWYRQTLGQGPEFLTYFQNEAQLEKSRLLSDRFSAERPKGSFSTLEIQRTEQGDSAMYLCASSPTGGNEKLFFGSGTQLSVL.

The chain combines TRBV5-1 with TRBJ1-4, with D perhaps TRBD1 (5 bases). CDR1 is SGHRS, CDR2 YFSETQ, per germline. Trimming shortened V by 1 base and J by 8 bases, and 15 bases separated the two germline ends. This CDR3 region has 15 residues. The CDR3 bases are TGCGCCAGCAGCTTGTCGGGACTCCAGGGAGAAAAACTGTTTTTT. Its protein product is CASSLSGLQGEKLFF.

The J gene is TRBJ1-1, the V gene TRBV9, with D possibly being TRBD1 (6 bases). CDR3 length equals 16 residues. CDR1 and CDR2 from the germline V gene are SGDLS and YYNGEE. The ends were cut back, 1 base at V and 5 bases at J, with 18 bases in the middle. The CDR3 protein is CASSVNPRQAGTEAFF. The CDR3 bases are TGTGCCAGCAGCGTAAATCCAAGACAGGCTGGGACTGAAGCTTTCTTT.

This sequence joins TRBV7-2 and TRBJ1-4, with D perhaps matching TRBD1 (5 bases). CDR3 length: 16 residues. The germline gives CDR1 SGHTA, CDR2 FQGNSA. Trimming stripped 0 bases from V and 6 bases from J, with 14 bases between. CDR3 loop: CASSLARYRSDEKLFF. CDR3 DNA sequence: TGTGCCAGCAGCTTAGCGCGGTACAGGTCCGATGAAAAACTGTTTTTT. The variable domain in full, completed from reference TRBV7-2 and TRBJ1-4, reads GAGVSQSPSNKVTEKGKDVELRCDPISGHTALYWYRQSLGQGLEFLIYFQGNSAPDKSGLPSDRFSAERTGGSVSTLTIQRTQQEDSAVYLCASSLARYRSDEKLFFGSGTQLSVL.

This clone has only one observation. The V gene is TRBV6-5, the J gene TRBJ2-7; TRBD2 matches at 7 bases. V lost 5 bases to trimming and J lost 1 base; unmatched junction nucleotides: 8. The V gene's germline CDR1 is MNHEY and CDR2 SVGAGI. The CDR3 is 15 amino acids. The CDR3 DNA reads as TGTGCCAGCAGTAGGGTCGCGGGAGTGTCCTACGAGCAGTACTTC. Amino acids: CASSRVAGVSYEQYF.

The chain links TRBV6-2 or TRBV6-3 to TRBJ2-3; 11 nucleotides align to TRBD2. CDR3 size: 18 residues. With V trimmed by 0 bases and J by 2 bases, 7 bases remained unmatched. Germline V gene data show CDR1 as MNHEY and CDR2 as SVGEGT. The CDR3 loop is CASSYSRLAGIDTDTQYF. The DNA of the CDR3 is TGTGCCAGCAGTTACTCGAGACTAGCGGGGATCGACACAGATACGCAGTATTTT.

The chain is built from TRBV19 and TRBJ1-2; 8 positions match TRBD1. V lost 5 bases and J lost 4; bases outside the gene matches: 6. Germline V CDR1 and CDR2: LNHDA, SQIVND (reference sequence). The CDR3 totals 14 residues. In DNA, the CDR3 is TGTGCCAGTAGTCCCCGGACAGGGACCTATGGCTACACCTTC. Translation: CASSPRTGTYGYTF.

The chain uses TRBV3-1 (or the pseudogene TRBV3-2) and TRBJ2-7, with 10 bases lining up with TRBD1. The CDR3 runs 14 residues. Germline V gene sequence: CDR1 LGHDT, CDR2 YNNKEL (reference sequence). The ends lost 4 bases at V and 4 bases at J; junction bases unmatched: 4. CDR3 in amino acids: CASSRGQGWYEQYF. The CDR3 DNA follows: TGTGCCAGCAGCCGGGGACAGGGGTGGTACGAGCAGTACTTC.

This chain connects TRBV27 to TRBJ1-2, with D uncertain. Germline V CDR1 and CDR2: MNHEY, SMNVEV (reference sequence). The ends were cut back, 5 bases at V and 3 bases at J, with 16 bases in the middle. This CDR3 spans 15 amino acids. In nucleotides, the CDR3 is TGTGCCAGCAGTCCTCGACGGAGACCCGACTATGGCTACACCTTC. Amino acid sequence: CASSPRRRPDYGYTF.

CDR3 amino acids: CASSPAYWERLAGLYEQYF. The CDR3 bases are TGCGCCAGCAGTCCGGCCTACTGGGAACGACTAGCGGGATTGTACGAGCAGTACTTC. This sequence joins TRBV23-1 and TRBJ2-7, with TRBD2 matching 11 bases. TRBV23-1 is an open reading frame whose function is uncertain. This CDR3 spans 19 amino acids. J lost 4 bases, V lost 4 bases, and 18 bases had no gene match.

The rearrangement joins TRBV7-3 to TRBJ2-2; the match to TRBD1 covers 8 bases. The CDR3 runs to 16 residues. The germline CDR1 and CDR2 sequences are SGHTA and FQGTGA. Trimming removed 5 bases from V and 2 bases from J; junction bases left unmatched: 7. The CDR3 nucleotides are TGTGCCAGCAGCCTCGGACAGGGAATCAACACCGGGGAGCTGTTTTTT. Translating it yields CASSLGQGINTGELFF.

V gene TRBV27 combines with J gene TRBJ1-1; a possible D gene is TRBD1 (5 bases). Trimming cost V 6 bases and J 7 bases, with 15 bases left between them. The CDR3 consists of 13 residues. CDR1 MNHEY and CDR2 SMNVEV come from the germline V gene (reference sequence). The CDR3: CASRWGEGNEAFF. The CDR3 coding sequence is TGTGCCAGCAGATGGGGGGAGGGGAATGAAGCTTTCTTT.

The genes are TRBV19 and TRBJ2-1; 11 positions match TRBD1. This CDR3 is built from 13 residues. The germline gives CDR1 LNHDA, CDR2 SQIVND (reference sequence). V dropped 8 bases and J dropped 9; count of bases not matched to a gene: 6. The CDR3 sequence: CASSRTGGGEQFF. CDR3 in DNA: TGTGCCAGTTCCCGGACAGGGGGCGGTGAGCAGTTCTTC.

V and J are TRBV29-1 and TRBJ2-5; 14 bases map to TRBD2. Germline-derived CDR1 and CDR2 are SQVTM and ANQGSEA. V gave up 6 bases and J gave up 2 bases; unmatched junction bases: 11. The CDR3 has 17 amino acids. This CDR3 is CSVRRLAGGPKQETQYF. The CDR3 nucleotides are TGCAGCGTCCGAAGACTAGCGGGAGGGCCGAAGCAAGAGACCCAGTACTTC.

The chain uses TRBV30 and TRBJ2-7; the D gene is possibly TRBD1 (8 bases). Germline lookup yields CDR1 GTSNPN and CDR2 SVGIG (reference sequence). The CDR3 extends over 15 amino acids. Trimming took 5 bases from V and 0 from J, leaving 17 bases between them. The CDR3 bases are TGTGCCTGGGGTGGGGGGGACAGGAGCTCCTACGAGCAGTACTTC. Amino acids: CAWGGGDRSSYEQYF. Supplemented by reference TRBV30 and TRBJ2-7, the full variable domain reads SQTIHQWPATLVQPVGSPLSLECTVEGTSNPNLYWYRQAAGRGLQLLFYSVGIGQISSEVPQNLSASRPQDRQFILSSKKLLLSDSGFYLCAWGGGDRSSYEQYFGPGTRLTVT.

The chain joins TRBV10-3 to TRBJ1-2, with D perhaps TRBD1 (5 bases). Per the germline V gene, CDR1 is ENHRY and CDR2 is SYGVKD. The CDR3 spans 14 residues. Deletions cut 9 bases from V and 2 bases from J, with 16 bases between. The CDR3 protein is CAIGLEGANYGYTF. The DNA for the CDR3 is TGTGCCATAGGGCTGGAAGGGGCAAACTATGGCTACACCTTC.

The chain is built from TRBV7-9 and TRBJ1-1, with 9 bases that match TRBD1. V lost 5 bases to trimming and J lost 10 bases; unmatched junction nucleotides: 5. The CDR3 runs to 12 residues. CDR1 and CDR2 (germline): SEHNR, FQNEAQ (reference sequence). CDR3 region: CASSPDRGAAFF. CDR3 bases: TGTGCCAGCAGCCCAGACAGGGGGGCAGCTTTCTTT.

This chain uses TRBV30 with TRBJ1-2, with TRBD1 identical over 9 bases. The CDR3 runs to 15 residues. Per germline, CDR1 GTSNPN and CDR2 SVGIG (reference sequence). V was pared by 2 bases and J by 4 bases, with 8 bases of the junction left unmatched. CDR3 in amino acids: CAWSRPTGGIYGYTF. CDR3 nucleotides: TGTGCCTGGAGTCGTCCCACAGGGGGCATCTATGGCTACACCTTC.

This clone was counted between two and nine times. V usage is TRBV7-8 and J usage is TRBJ1-2; 12 positions agree with TRBD1. CDR1 and CDR2 (germline): SGHVS, FQNEAQ. V lost 5 bases and J lost 8; bases outside the gene matches: 12. CDR3 length: 16 amino acids. The CDR3, as DNA: TGTGCCAGCAGCCGTCTGGGGACAGGGGGCGCGGAGGGCTACACCTTC. Encoded protein: CASSRLGTGGAEGYTF.

The chain recombines TRBV3-1 (or the pseudogene TRBV3-2) with TRBJ2-1; 8 bases agree with TRBD2. Trimming at V came to 4 bases and at J to 6 bases, leaving 11 bases not matched to a gene. Germline values: CDR1 LGHDT, CDR2 YNNKEL (reference sequence). CDR3 length: 16 residues. The CDR3 DNA reads as TGTGCCAGCAGCCCCACCCACGGGACTAGATCCAATGAGCAGTTCTTC. Its protein is CASSPTHGTRSNEQFF.

The chain recombines TRBV7-6 with TRBJ1-1, with D possibly matching TRBD1 (6 bases). This CDR3 is 16 amino acids long. CDR1 SGHVS and CDR2 FNYEAQ come from the germline V gene. Trimming took off 5 bases at V and 0 bases at J, with 16 bases between the two ends. The CDR3 protein is CASSRISTGMNTEAFF. For the CDR3, the DNA is TGTGCCAGCAGCCGTATATCCACAGGGATGAACACTGAAGCTTTCTTT. Filled out from reference TRBV7-6 and TRBJ1-1, the complete variable domain reads GAGVSQSPRYKVTKRGQDVALRCDPISGHVSLYWYRQALGQGPEFLTYFNYEAQQDKSGLPNDRFSAERPEGSISTLTIQRTEQRDSAMYRCASSRISTGMNTEAFFGQGTRLTVV.